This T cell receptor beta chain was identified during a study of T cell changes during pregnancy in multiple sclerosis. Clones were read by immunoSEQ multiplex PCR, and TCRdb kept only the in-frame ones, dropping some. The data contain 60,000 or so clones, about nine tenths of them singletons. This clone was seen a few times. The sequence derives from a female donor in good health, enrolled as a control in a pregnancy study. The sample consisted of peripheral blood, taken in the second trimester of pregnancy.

CDR3 DNA: TGTGCCAGCAGTTACTCGGGGACAGGGTACGAGCAGTACTTC. Translating it yields CASSYSGTGYEQYF. The V call is TRBV6-5, the J call TRBJ2-7; 9 bases match TRBD1. V gave up 0 bases and J gave up 4 bases; unmatched junction bases: 1. Germline CDR1 is MNHEY and CDR2 is SVGAGI. The CDR3 contains 14 residues.